A single sample is the source of the 5 T cell receptor beta chains below, sequenced in a study of blood T cell repertoires in COVID-19. Generated by immunoSEQ multiplex PCR, the TCRdb table keeps only in-frame clones and is missing some. The table includes hundreds of thousands of clones, roughly 90% detected once. The material sequenced was PBMCs or T cells enriched from blood (not recorded which). These receptors all come from a woman between 25 and 40 years old with acute COVID-19.

V usage is TRBV20-1 and J usage is TRBJ2-7; D might be TRBD2 (6 bases). Trimming left V 7 bases short and J 2 bases short, with 9 bases between. The CDR3 loop spans 11 amino acids. Germline loops: CDR1 DFQATT, CDR2 SNEGSKA (reference sequence). The CDR3 bases are TGCAGTGGGCGGGGAGCCTACGAGCAGTACTTC. It specifies CSGRGAYEQYF.

The chain combines TRBV19 with TRBJ2-7; TRBD2 is a possible D gene (6 bases). There are 17 residues in the CDR3. The germline V and J ends were trimmed by 1 base and 1 base, with 17 bases remaining between them. Germline V gene lookup returns CDR1 LNHDA and CDR2 SQIVND (reference sequence). The CDR3 loop is CASSIGGGQLGSYEQYF. The CDR3 DNA sequence: TGTGCCAGTAGTATAGGAGGAGGGCAGCTTGGGTCCTACGAGCAGTACTTC.

The chain carries TRBV25-1 and TRBJ1-1, with TRBD1 as a possible D gene (6 bases). Germline loops: CDR1 MGHDK, CDR2 SYGVNS. CDR3 size: 15 residues. The V end lost 2 bases, the J end lost 1 base, and 11 bases lay between the germline ends. DNA of the CDR3: TGTGCCAGCAGTGAAAGGTCGGACAGGAACACTGAAGCTTTCTTT. This sequence encodes CASSERSDRNTEAFF. Full variable domain (remainder filled in from reference TRBV25-1 and TRBJ1-1): EADIYQTPRYLVIGTGKKITLECSQTMGHDKMYWYQQDPGMELHLIHYSYGVNSTEKGDLSSESTVSRIRTEHFPLTLESARPSHTSQYLCASSERSDRNTEAFFGQGTRLTVV.

The chain uses TRBV9 and TRBJ1-1, with 10 nucleotides matching TRBD1. The length of the CDR3 is 16 residues. After removal of 4 bases from V and 2 bases from J, the junction contained 8 bases not matched to a gene. Looked up from germline, CDR1 is SGDLS and CDR2 is YYNGEE. The CDR3 loop is CASSPGTGVRNTEAFF. CDR3 DNA: TGTGCCAGCAGCCCGGGGACAGGGGTCCGCAACACTGAAGCTTTCTTT.

The chain joins TRBV12-2 to TRBJ1-1; the D call in the table, TRBD1, was not verified against the DNA. TRBV12-2 is shown as a pseudogene. CDR3 length equals 16 residues. The CDR3 DNA follows: TGTGCAAGTCGCGCCCAAGAGACAGGGGAGAACACTGAAGCTTTCTTT. This translates into CASRAQETGENTEAFF.